This is a list of T cell receptor beta chains from one sample in a study of cytomegalovirus exposure and HLA in healthy donors. Repertoires were generated with immunoSEQ multiplex PCR, while TCRdb's copy carries only in-frame clones and drops some. Counted here are some 150,000 clones, roughly 80% occurring once; the ten biggest clones make up 1.5% to 1.9%. The sequenced sample consisted of PBMCs. All receptors come from a man aged 35-49 years in good health and CMV-seronegative. Each CDR3 is given with its conserved first and last residue. The D gene is left open where the match is weak. The size of a clone is reported for some rows only, either as once, few or many, or as a class for expanded clones.

j_call v_call d_call clone_size cdr3_aa cdr3_nt
TRBJ1-1 TRBV18 TRBD1 . CASRGQGGTEAFF TGTGCCAGCCGCGGACAGGGGGGCACTGAAGCTTTCTTT
TRBJ1-2 TRBV2 TRBD1 . CASSRDRGTLNYGYTF TGTGCCAGCAGTAGGGACAGGGGGACGCTTAACTATGGCTACACCTTC
TRBJ2-1 TRBV2 TRBD1 . CASSDQQGFNEQFF TGTGCCAGCAGTGACCAACAGGGGTTCAATGAGCAGTTCTTC
TRBJ1-6 TRBV9 TRBD1 once CASSARGGQGGSPLHF TGTGCCAGCAGCGCCCGAGGGGGACAGGGTGGTTCACCCCTCCACTTT
TRBJ1-1 TRBV27 . . CASIKGASAFF TGTGCCAGCATCAAAGGGGCCAGTGCTTTCTTT
TRBJ1-5 TRBV15 . . CATSRDTSLYQPQHF TGTGCCACCAGCAGAGATACCAGTCTCTATCAGCCCCAGCATTTT
TRBJ1-6 TRBV7-2 TRBD1 . CASSLAGTGAPLHF TGTGCCAGCAGCTTAGCAGGGACAGGGGCACCCCTCCACTTT
TRBJ2-1 TRBV27 TRBD2 . CASKNGLAGAGQFF TGTGCCAGCAAAAACGGACTAGCGGGAGCGGGGCAGTTCTTC
TRBJ2-1 TRBV30 TRBD2 . CAWSVVAGDLFFGNEQFF TGTGCCTGGAGTGTGGTAGCGGGAGATCTGTTCTTTGGCAATGAGCAGTTCTTC
TRBJ2-4 TRBV27 . . CASSLYQDSDGLAKNIQYF TGTGCCAGCAGTTTATACCAGGACTCGGACGGGTTAGCCAAAAACATTCAGTACTTC
TRBJ1-2 TRBV7-9 TRBD1 . CASSRQGSHGYTF TGTGCCAGCAGCAGACAGGGGAGTCATGGCTACACCTTC
TRBJ2-1 TRBV19 . . CASRTGYNEQFF TGTGCCAGTAGGACAGGATACAATGAGCAGTTCTTC
TRBJ2-5 TRBV29-1 TRBD2 . CSVGGGGAGETQYF TGCAGCGTTGGGGGCGGGGGGGCCGGGGAGACCCAGTACTTC
TRBJ1-4 TRBV4-3 . . CASSEQTIGANEKLFF TGCGCCAGCAGCGAACAGACCATCGGCGCTAATGAAAAACTGTTTTTT
TRBJ2-5 TRBV6-6 . . CASSYSQRQETQYF TGTGCCAGCAGTTACTCTCAGCGGCAAGAGACCCAGTACTTC
TRBJ2-7 TRBV21-1 . . CASSKQGSYTQYF TGTGCCAGCAGCAAGCAGGGTAGCTACACGCAGTACTTC
TRBJ2-5 TRBV6-6 . . CASSYPNREEQYF TGTGCCAGCAGTTACCCCAACAGGGAAGAGCAGTACTTC
TRBJ1-3 TRBV7-2 . . CASSYDISGNTIYF TGTGCCAGCAGCTATGACATCTCTGGAAACACCATATATTTT
TRBJ2-4 TRBV6-5 TRBD2 . CASSLSGGVNIQYF TGTGCCAGCAGTTTAAGCGGGGGGGTGAACATTCAGTACTTC
TRBJ2-2 TRBV7-7 . . CASSRQNTGELFF TGTGCTAGCAGCAGACAGAACACCGGGGAGCTGTTTTTT
TRBJ2-7 TRBV9 TRBD1 . CASSPRTGSGEQYF TGTGCCAGCAGCCCGCGGACAGGTTCGGGCGAGCAGTACTTC
TRBJ2-7 TRBV4-3 TRBD1 . CASSQGTGGTYEQYF TGCGCCAGCAGCCAAGGGACAGGGGGCACCTACGAGCAGTACTTC
TRBJ2-3 TRBV11-2 . . CASSAWRLSTDTQYF TGTGCCAGCAGCGCCTGGAGGCTAAGCACAGATACGCAGTATTTT
TRBJ2-7 TRBV5-1 TRBD2 . CASSLGLAGDEQYF TGCGCCAGCAGCTTGGGGCTAGCGGGAGACGAGCAGTACTTC
TRBJ2-7 TRBV9 . . CASSVYSGSSYEQYF TGTGCCAGCAGCGTCTATAGCGGAAGCTCCTACGAGCAGTACTTC
TRBJ2-3 TRBV9 . few CASSAGDFRTDTQYF TGTGCCAGCAGCGCCGGGGACTTCCGCACAGATACGCAGTATTTT
TRBJ2-7 TRBV5-1 TRBD1 . CASSFYRGPSGEQYF TGCGCCAGCAGCTTTTACAGGGGGCCATCGGGGGAGCAGTACTTC
TRBJ1-4 TRBV6-5 . . CASSTRVANEKLFF TGTGCCAGCAGTACCAGGGTAGCTAATGAAAAACTGTTTTTT
TRBJ1-1 TRBV19 TRBD1 . CASKAGGTEAFF TGTGCCAGTAAAGCAGGGGGGACTGAAGCTTTCTTT
TRBJ2-3 TRBV20-1 TRBD2 . CSARGRGPPYF TGCAGTGCCAGAGGGAGGGGTCCCCCGTATTTT
TRBJ2-3 TRBV6-1 . once CASHRADTQYF TGTGCCAGCCACAGGGCAGATACGCAGTATTTT
TRBJ2-3 TRBV10-3 TRBD2 once CAISEIGLAGGSITDTQYF TGTGCCATCAGTGAGATAGGGCTAGCGGGGGGATCGATCACAGATACGCAGTATTTT